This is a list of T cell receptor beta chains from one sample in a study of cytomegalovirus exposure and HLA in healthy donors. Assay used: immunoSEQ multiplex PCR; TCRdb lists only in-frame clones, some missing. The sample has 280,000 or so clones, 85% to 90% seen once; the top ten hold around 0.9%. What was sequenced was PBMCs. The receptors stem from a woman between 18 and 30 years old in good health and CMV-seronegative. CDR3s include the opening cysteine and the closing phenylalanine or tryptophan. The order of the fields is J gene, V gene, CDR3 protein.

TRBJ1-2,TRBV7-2,CASSLGTDGYTF
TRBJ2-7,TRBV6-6,CASKYGGSSYEQYF
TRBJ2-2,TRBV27,CASSLSTGTGELFF
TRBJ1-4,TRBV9,CASSEPGESANEKLFF
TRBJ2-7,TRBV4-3,CASCLQGYYEQYF
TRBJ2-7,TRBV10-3,CAISHGLAEDYEQYF
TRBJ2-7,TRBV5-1,CASSLATGTSGLSYEQYF
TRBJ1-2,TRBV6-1,CASSDRGIGGYTF
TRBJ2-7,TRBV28,CASNIRQGGYEQYF
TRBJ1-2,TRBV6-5,CASSYSDNFYGYTF
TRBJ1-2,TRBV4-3,CASSQDFGQGYGGYTF
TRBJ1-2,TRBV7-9,CASRTNREGGYTF
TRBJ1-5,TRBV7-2,CASSLGFGEPQHF
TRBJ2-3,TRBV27,CSQVSPNSTDTQYF
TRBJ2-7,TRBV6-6,CASSYPPGGTEQYF
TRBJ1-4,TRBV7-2,CASGETGNEKLFF
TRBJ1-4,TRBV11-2,CASSLVWGLNEKLFF
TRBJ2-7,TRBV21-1,CASIAWRNSGGQYF
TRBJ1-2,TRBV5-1,CASSPQITGTAYGYTF
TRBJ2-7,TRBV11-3,CASSLEGGQGSYEQYF
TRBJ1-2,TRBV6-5,CASTKRGTDSYGYTF
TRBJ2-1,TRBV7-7,CASSLALGRVKLNEQFF
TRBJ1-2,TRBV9,CASSALEGYGYTF
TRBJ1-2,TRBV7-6,CASSSQGFYGYTF
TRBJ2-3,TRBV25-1,CASSPRGREGTDTQYF
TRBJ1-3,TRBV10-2,CASSRTGTFSGNTIYF
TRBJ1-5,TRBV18,CASSPGLNQPQHF
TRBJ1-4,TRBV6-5,CASTPKGEGYEKLFF
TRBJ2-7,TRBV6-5,CASSYDPGETYEQYF
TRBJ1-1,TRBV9,CASSEGTEKGTEAFF
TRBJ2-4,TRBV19,CASSIVGRAMTKNIQYF
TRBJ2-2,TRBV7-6,CASSSGQGAGELFF
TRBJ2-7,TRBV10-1,CASSKVGLKDEQYF
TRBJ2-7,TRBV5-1,CASSLGTGANYEQYF
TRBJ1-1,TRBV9,CASSEGRGPPLNTEAFF
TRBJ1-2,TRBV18,CASSQGQNYGYTF
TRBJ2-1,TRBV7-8,CASSLALAGTQEQFF
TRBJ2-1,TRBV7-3,CASSLRGHRGNEQFF
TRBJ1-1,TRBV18,CASSPRGQGYETEAFF
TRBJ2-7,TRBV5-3,CARSSQGPYEQYF
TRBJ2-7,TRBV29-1,CSVGGRLAYEQYF
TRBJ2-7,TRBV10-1,CASSEPPDRERYF
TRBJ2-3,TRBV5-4,CASSRDPGADTQYF
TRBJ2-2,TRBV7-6,CASSLDFGGGNTGELFF
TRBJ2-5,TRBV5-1,CASSLQTGQETQYF
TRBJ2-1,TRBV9,CASSVGGLAGDEQFF
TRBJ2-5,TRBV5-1,CASSLAGRETQYF
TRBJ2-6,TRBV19,CASSMGLSSGANVLTF
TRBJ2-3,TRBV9,CASSPYTHPSTDTQYF
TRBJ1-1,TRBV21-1,CASSIQVLAFF
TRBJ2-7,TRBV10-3,CAISESKQVGYEQYF
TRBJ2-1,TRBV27,CASSLGLAGGRYNEQFF
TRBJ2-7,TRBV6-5,CASRGRRSRSYEQYF
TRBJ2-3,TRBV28,CASSFPPHF
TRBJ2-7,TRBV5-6,CASSSFPAFPYEQYF
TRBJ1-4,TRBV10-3,CAIRAAAENEKLFF
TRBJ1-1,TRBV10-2,CASSEPRTGNMNTEAFF
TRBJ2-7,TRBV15,CATSRGGFVEPRGHEQYF
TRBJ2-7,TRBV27,CASSLSAPEGPYEQYF